This T cell receptor (beta chain) stems from a study of cytomegalovirus exposure and HLA in healthy donors. Across the whole study: In a later analysis, the approximately 110 validation repertoires were reported to have used the same platform as the roughly 610 first-cohort repertoires. Study conclusions and caveats: The tendency of first-cohort TCR clusters to co-occur in the 120 or so validation repertoires was identified by a subsequent analysis. High specificity and sensitivity for cytomegalovirus status were reported for the classifier. Generally TCR sequences proved uncommon, though certain public TCRs appeared in numerous donors.

The ends lost 0 bases at V and 5 bases at J; junction bases unmatched: 7. The length of the CDR3 is 16 residues. The germline V gene encodes CDR1 MGHRA and CDR2 YSYEKL. Remarks on this clone: Its specificity is not known. It may be a read error: a sequence one base away is much more abundant.

Data came from immunoSEQ multiplex PCR; TCRdb stores just in-frame clones and leaves some out. In the table there are about 360,000 clones, 86% of which are singletons. The sequenced sample was PBMCs. The clonotype comes from a woman aged 18 to 35 in good health and CMV-seronegative. The rearrangement links TRBV4-1 to TRBJ2-7; TRBD2 matches 10 bases. The CDR3 DNA reads TGCGCCAGCAGCCAAGATCGGGCTAGCGGGAGCGACGAGCAGTACTTC. Translating it yields CASSQDRASGSDEQYF.